This TCR beta chain was retrieved from a study of Ad26.COV2.S vaccination and SARS-CoV-2 variants. TCRdb's table, derived via immunoSEQ multiplex PCR, lists solely in-frame clones and lacks some. This sample yields 180,000 or so clones, of which around 88% are seen a single time; roughly 6% belongs to the top ten. The material sequenced was peripheral blood, taken after recovery from COVID-19. This TCR was sampled from a human donor who had recovered from COVID-19.

The CDR3 sequence: CASSWTLGNTIYF. DNA for the CDR3: TGTGCCAGCAGCTGGACACTGGGAAACACCATATATTTT. The chain couples TRBV5-6 to TRBJ1-3; TRBD1 might be the D (5 bases). The CDR3 sequence is 13 residues long. The germline V gene encodes CDR1 SGHDT and CDR2 YYEEEE. Trimming removed 3 bases from V and 4 bases from J, with 8 bases in between.